The 5 T cell receptor beta chains reported below all come from one sample, sequenced in a study of cytomegalovirus exposure and HLA in healthy donors. PCR involved 60 Vbeta and 13 Jbeta primers. Method: immunoSEQ multiplex PCR; TCRdb's copy keeps in-frame clones and lacks some. The table lists 90,000 to 130,000 clones, roughly 68% of them singletons. Input material: PBMCs. These receptors were collected from a man aged 25 to 40 in good health and CMV-seropositive.

The V and J genes are TRBV13 and TRBJ2-7; TRBD2 aligns across 14 bases. The CDR3 covers 17 residues. V lost 9 bases to trimming and J lost 2 bases; unmatched junction nucleotides: 12. Germline-derived CDR1 and CDR2 are PRHDT and FYEKMQ (reference sequence). CDR3 region: CARIIEGLAGEAYEQYV. CDR3 nucleotide sequence: TGTGCCAGAATAATAGAGGGACTAGCGGGAGAAGCCTACGAGCAGTACGTC.

The chain is built from TRBV19 and TRBJ1-2; 11 positions match TRBD1. J lost 4 bases, V lost 4 bases, and 8 bases had no gene match. CDR3 size: 16 residues. Germline values: CDR1 LNHDA, CDR2 SQIVND (reference sequence). The CDR3 bases are TGTGCCAGTAGTAAGAAGGACAGGGGGCGCACCTATGGCTACACCTTC. This gives the protein CASSKKDRGRTYGYTF.

This chain joins TRBV4-3 and TRBJ1-1; weak D call: TRBD1 (6 bases). V gave up 0 bases and J gave up 10 bases, with 15 bases separating them. Germline values: CDR1 LGHNA, CDR2 YSLEER. The CDR3 sequence is 14 residues long. This chain's CDR3 is CASSQDLAGVGAFF. The CDR3, as DNA: TGCGCCAGCAGCCAAGATCTCGCAGGGGTGGGAGCTTTCTTT.

The CDR3 is CASSSLKGGYTF. Here the CDR3 DNA reads TGTGCCAGCAGCTCCTTGAAGGGGGGCTACACCTTC. The rearrangement joins TRBV11-2 to TRBJ1-2, with D maybe TRBD1 (5 bases). The germline CDR1 and CDR2 sequences are SGHAT and FQNNGV. V dropped 4 bases and J dropped 8 bases, with 11 bases sitting between them. This CDR3 comprises 12 residues. The variable domain in full, with the rest retrieved from reference TRBV11-2 and TRBJ1-2, is EAGVAQSPRYKIIEKRQSVAFWCNPISGHATLYWYQQILGQGPKLLIQFQNNGVVDDSQLPKDRFSAERLKGVDSTLKIQPAKLEDSAVYLCASSSLKGGYTFGSGTRLTVV.

The J gene is TRBJ2-5, the V gene TRBV5-6; 7 bases map to TRBD1. This CDR3 comprises 16 residues. The germline V gene has CDR1 SGHDT and CDR2 YYEEEE. V gave up 0 bases and J gave up 5 bases; unmatched junction bases: 10. This CDR3 is CASSLAVAGGSETQYF. CDR3 DNA sequence: TGTGCCAGCAGCTTGGCCGTCGCAGGGGGATCGGAGACCCAGTACTTC.